The 16 T cell receptor beta chains reported below all come from one sample, sequenced in a study of blood T cell repertoires in COVID-19. The data were produced by immunoSEQ multiplex PCR, yet TCRdb's version contains in-frame clones alone and is incomplete. The repertoire holds 120,000 to 150,000 clones, with 70% to 90% as singletons. The sample comprised peripheral blood. The receptors were gathered from a woman between 55 and 75 years old with COVID-19, enrolled during active disease.

V gene TRBV27 combines with J gene TRBJ2-7; a weak D match, TRBD2 (6 bases). V lost 3 bases to trimming and J lost 2 bases, with 11 bases between them. CDR3 length equals 14 residues. CDR1 and CDR2 (germline): MNHEY, SMNVEV (reference sequence). CDR3 amino acids: CASSFGWGAYEQYF. The CDR3 region has the DNA TGTGCCAGCAGTTTCGGGTGGGGGGCCTACGAGCAGTACTTC.

The chain links TRBV30 to TRBJ1-1, with D tentatively TRBD1 (5 bases). The CDR3 contains 14 residues. Deletions cut 5 bases from V and 4 bases from J, with 17 bases between. CDR1 GTSNPN and CDR2 SVGIG come from the germline V gene (reference sequence). The CDR3 protein is CAWDLEGRGTEAFF. The CDR3 nucleotides read TGTGCCTGGGACCTCGAGGGGCGGGGCACTGAAGCTTTCTTT.

The chain uses TRBV11-2 and TRBJ1-2; weak D call: TRBD1 (5 bases). The ends were cut back, 0 bases at V and 3 bases at J, with 17 bases in the middle. The germline CDR1 and CDR2 sequences are SGHAT and FQNNGV. The CDR3 length is 17 residues. The CDR3 protein is CASSLDYFGARDYGYTF. CDR3 coding DNA: TGTGCCAGCAGCTTAGATTATTTTGGGGCTAGAGACTATGGCTACACCTTC.

V and J are TRBV5-4 and TRBJ2-5; no clear D gene. The CDR3 runs to 14 residues. Germline V gene lookup returns CDR1 SGHNT and CDR2 YYREEE (reference sequence). Trimming stripped 1 base from V and 0 bases from J, with 7 bases between. CDR3 coding DNA: TGTGCCAGCAGCTTGCCGGAGAACCAAGAGACCCAGTACTTC. Protein sequence: CASSLPENQETQYF.

The genes are TRBV30 and TRBJ1-6; 7 nucleotides agree with TRBD1. Germline CDR1 reads GTSNPN; CDR2 reads SVGIG (reference sequence). This CDR3 contains 17 residues. The CDR3 DNA reads TGTGCGTGCCGGGGGACAGCCTCAGTCGGCTATAATTCACCCCTCCACTTT. This encodes CACRGTASVGYNSPLHF.

The V gene is TRBV19, the J gene TRBJ2-1, with 7 bases fitting TRBD2. Unmatched junction bases numbered 13, after V lost 3 bases and J lost 8 bases. The CDR3 extends over 16 amino acids. CDR1 is LNHDA and CDR2 is SQIVND in the germline V gene (reference sequence). CDR3 loop: CASSIPPYGGYYEQFF. The CDR3 bases are TGTGCCAGTAGTATCCCTCCCTACGGGGGGTATTATGAGCAGTTCTTC.

Turning to this clone: A much larger clone differs from this one at a single base, so this may be a read error. Within the sample, other DNA sequences also encode this same CDR3. V gene TRBV12-5 combines with J gene TRBJ2-5, with a tentative D call TRBD1 (8 bases). Looked up from germline, CDR1 is LGHNT and CDR2 is FRNRAP. This CDR3 region has 17 residues. The CDR3 sequence: CARGWGGTGGEQETQYF. CDR3 sequence (DNA): TGTGCTCGTGGTTGGGGGGGGACAGGCGGGGAACAAGAGACCCAGTACTTC.

This chain connects TRBV5-5 to TRBJ2-7; 12 bases line up with TRBD2. Germline assignment: CDR1 SGHKS and CDR2 YYEKEE (reference sequence). V lost 4 bases and J lost 2; bases outside the gene matches: 13. The CDR3 has 18 amino acids. CDR3 sequence (DNA): TGTGCCAGCAGCAAGCGGACTAGCGGGGTGGGGTTCCCCTACGAGCAGTACTTC. It specifies CASSKRTSGVGFPYEQYF.

The rearrangement joins TRBV7-9 to TRBJ2-5, with 7 bases that match TRBD1. The CDR3 runs to 15 residues. Per the germline V gene, CDR1 is SEHNR and CDR2 is FQNEAQ (reference sequence). Trimming at V came to 2 bases and at J to 1 base, leaving 4 bases not matched to a gene. The CDR3: CASSLTGASQETQYF. CDR3 DNA: TGTGCCAGCAGCTTAACAGGGGCTTCCCAAGAGACCCAGTACTTC.

The rearrangement links TRBV30 to TRBJ1-5; TRBD1 matches at 7 bases. The trim removed 3 bases at V and 4 bases at J, leaving 6 bases unmatched. Germline V gene data show CDR1 as GTSNPN and CDR2 as SVGIG (reference sequence). The CDR3 is 14 amino acids. CDR3 sequence reads: CAWSEGAGNQPQHF. Here the CDR3 DNA reads TGTGCCTGGAGCGAGGGGGCAGGTAATCAGCCCCAGCATTTT.

The rearrangement uses TRBV14 and TRBJ1-2, with 8 bases matching TRBD1. The V gene end was trimmed by 4 bases and the J gene end by 8 bases; junction bases not matched to a gene: 6. Germline V gene data show CDR1 as SGHDN and CDR2 as FVKESK. The CDR3 covers 13 residues. The CDR3 is CASSLLTGDGYTF. The CDR3 DNA reads as TGTGCCAGCAGCCTCTTGACAGGGGACGGCTACACCTTC.

This chain uses TRBV5-4 with TRBJ1-2; TRBD1 matches 10 bases. This CDR3 spans 15 amino acids. The V gene's germline CDR1 is SGHNT and CDR2 YYREEE (reference sequence). Trimming cost V 3 bases and J 0 bases; bases outside gene matches: 2. The CDR3 DNA sequence: TGTGCCAGCAGCTGGGACAGGGGAACTAACTATGGCTACACCTTC. This codes for CASSWDRGTNYGYTF.

The chain recombines TRBV6-2 or TRBV6-3 with TRBJ2-3, with 8 nucleotides matching TRBD2. This CDR3 has 16 amino acids. V shed 6 bases, J shed 6 bases, and the junction held 14 bases outside the gene matches. CDR1 and CDR2 (germline): MNHEY, SVGEGT. CDR3 nucleotide sequence: TGTGCCAGCAGCCCCCTACCGGGACTAGTCATTGATACGCAGTATTTT. Amino acid sequence: CASSPLPGLVIDTQYF.

The chain couples TRBV11-3 to TRBJ2-3; a weak D match, TRBD2 (7 bases). The CDR3 length is 16 residues. Germline assignment: CDR1 SGHNT and CDR2 YENEEA. The V end lost 5 bases, the J end lost 2 bases, and 17 bases lay between the germline ends. The chain's CDR3 is CASSPRGGAFTDTQYF. As DNA, the CDR3 is TGTGCCAGCAGCCCGAGGGGGGGGGCCTTCACAGATACGCAGTATTTT. Full variable domain (missing parts from reference TRBV11-3 and TRBJ2-3): EAGVVQSPRYKIIEKKQPVAFWCNPISGHNTLYWYLQNLGQGPELLIRYENEEAVDDSQLPKDRFSAERLKGVDSTLKIQPAELGDSAVYLCASSPRGGAFTDTQYFGPGTRLTVL.

J is TRBJ2-3 and V is TRBV11-2; no firm D call. The CDR3 totals 14 residues. V lost 5 bases, J lost 3 bases, and 12 bases lay in between. The germline V gene encodes CDR1 SGHAT and CDR2 FQNNGV. The CDR3 region has the DNA TGTGCCAGCAGCCCCCCACGCGGAACAGATACGCAGTATTTT. The encoded protein is CASSPPRGTDTQYF.

The chain employs TRBV10-2 and TRBJ2-7; 7 positions agree with TRBD1. The CDR3 is made up of 12 amino acids. CDR1 and CDR2 from the germline V gene are WSHSY and SAAADI. J gave up 7 bases and V 7 bases, and 7 bases lay outside the gene matches. The CDR3 bases are TGCGCCAGCACCAACATCAGGGGGGAGCAGTACTTC. Translated, it gives CASTNIRGEQYF.